This T cell receptor beta chain appears in the sequencing data of a study of technical replicates of blood from a handful of donors. This CDR3 contains 14 residues. The V gene lost 5 bases and the J gene lost 5 bases, with 15 bases spanning the gap. CDR1 is SGHTA and CDR2 is FQGTGA in the germline V gene. This table comes from immunoSEQ multiplex PCR, and its TCRdb copy is limited to in-frame clones, with some not included. The table shows some 70,000 clones, with around 91% occurring only once. This chain links TRBV7-3 with TRBJ2-5; D perhaps matches TRBD2 (7 bases). Sequencing was performed on T cells isolated from PBMCs. This clonotype originated in a human donor in good health. CDR3 amino acids: CASSPIGGAETQYF. CDR3 DNA sequence: TGTGCCAGCAGCCCCATAGGGGGGGCGGAGACCCAGTACTTC. The complete variable domain, with remaining parts taken from reference TRBV7-3 and TRBJ2-5, reads GAGVSQTPSNKVTEKGKYVELRCDPISGHTALYWYRQSLGQGPEFLIYFQGTGAADDSGLPNDRFFAVRPEGSVSTLKIQRTERGDSAVYLCASSPIGGAETQYFGPGTRLLVL.